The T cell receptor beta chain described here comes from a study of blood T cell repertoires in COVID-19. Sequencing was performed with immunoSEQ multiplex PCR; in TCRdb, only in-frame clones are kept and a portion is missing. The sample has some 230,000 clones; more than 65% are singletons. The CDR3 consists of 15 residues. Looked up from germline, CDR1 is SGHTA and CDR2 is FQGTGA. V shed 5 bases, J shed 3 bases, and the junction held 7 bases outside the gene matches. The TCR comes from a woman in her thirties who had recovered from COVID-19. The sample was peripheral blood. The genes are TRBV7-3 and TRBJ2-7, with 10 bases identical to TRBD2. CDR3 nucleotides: TGTGCCAGCAGCCCCGCGGTAGCGGGAGGCTACGAGCAGTACTTC. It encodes CASSPAVAGGYEQYF. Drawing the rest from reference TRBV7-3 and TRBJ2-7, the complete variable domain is GAGVSQTPSNKVTEKGKYVELRCDPISGHTALYWYRQSLGQGPEFLIYFQGTGAADDSGLPNDRFFAVRPEGSVSTLKIQRTERGDSAVYLCASSPAVAGGYEQYFGPGTRLTVT.